This is a list of T cell receptor beta chains from one sample in a study of blood T cells in healthy people across ages. TCRdb redid the calling of the 5' RACE reads with MiXCR, one entry per CDR3 protein. The sample contains almost 550,000 distinct CDR3 sequences, around 24% of which appear only once. The same sample was also used in a study of T cells of mothers and their children.

The sequenced sample was blood. The receptors come from a boy aged 5-17 years in good health. Both conserved end residues are part of each CDR3. The D gene is left open where the match is weak. A clone size is listed for some rows: how often the clone was seen (once, few, many), or a class if it is expanded.

d_call j_call v_call clone_size cdr3_aa cdr3_nt
NA TRBJ1-3 TRBV5-1 once CASRTAGGNTIYF TGCGCCAGCAGGACGGCAGGGGGAAACACCATATATTTT
NA TRBJ2-4 TRBV28 few CASSYIADIAKNIQYF TGTGCCAGCAGTTACATAGCGGATATAGCCAAAAACATTCAGTACTTC
NA TRBJ2-2 TRBV6-6 few CASTDPRETGELFF TGTGCCAGCACCGACCCGAGGGAGACCGGGGAGCTGTTTTTT
NA TRBJ2-3 TRBV7-2 few CASSPGAHTQYF TGTGCCAGCAGCCCCGGAGCGCATACGCAGTATTTT
NA TRBJ2-5 TRBV7-2 many CASSLGRTQYF TGTGCCAGCAGCTTAGGACGGACCCAGTACTTC
NA TRBJ2-3 TRBV2 few CASSAPQPGPYTQYF TGTGCCAGCAGTGCTCCACAGCCCGGACCCTATACGCAGTATTTT
TRBD2 TRBJ2-1 TRBV7-3 once CASSPSSGRAKGEQFF TGTGCCAGCAGCCCATCTAGCGGGAGGGCCAAAGGGGAGCAGTTCTTC
NA TRBJ2-1 TRBV20-1 NA CSARDVGSLNEQFF TGCAGTGCTAGAGATGTAGGGTCCTTAAATGAGCAGTTCTTC
NA TRBJ2-1 TRBV6-2/TRBV6-3 few CASRVAGTYNEQFF TGTGCCAGCAGGGTTGCGGGCACCTACAATGAGCAGTTCTTC
TRBD1 TRBJ1-1 TRBV28 NA CASSFPSTGVNTEAFF TGTGCCAGCAGTTTCCCCTCGACAGGGGTGAACACTGAAGCTTTCTTT
NA TRBJ2-3 TRBV14 few CASSPLSSTDTQYF TGTGCCAGCAGCCCGTTATCTAGCACAGATACGCAGTATTTT
NA TRBJ2-5 TRBV20-1 NA CSAGGRGGSETQYF TGCAGTGCTGGAGGCAGGGGGGGGTCAGAGACCCAGTACTTC
TRBD2 TRBJ2-7 TRBV9 NA CASSADSGITYERYF TGTGCCAGCAGCGCGGATAGCGGGATAACCTACGAGCGGTACTTC
NA TRBJ2-2 TRBV14 few CASSQIYTGELFF TGTGCCAGCAGCCAGATCTATACCGGGGAGCTGTTTTTT
NA TRBJ2-2 TRBV7-9 NA CASSLAESVPVGELFF TGTGCCAGCAGCTTAGCGGAGAGCGTTCCCGTCGGGGAGCTGTTTTTT
NA TRBJ1-1 TRBV5-1 few CACRGNLVNTEAFF TGCGCCTGTCGGGGGAACTTGGTGAACACTGAAGCTTTCTTT
NA TRBJ2-7 TRBV10-1 NA CASSATTYEQYF TGCGCCAGCAGTGCTACAACCTACGAGCAGTACTTC
NA TRBJ1-4 TRBV4-3 NA CASSQDVRPGRGGEKLFF TGCGCCAGCAGCCAAGATGTGCGACCAGGGAGAGGGGGGGAAAAACTGTTTTTT
TRBD1 TRBJ1-3 TRBV29-1 NA CSAGQVGNTIYF TGCAGCGCTGGACAGGTGGGAAACACCATATATTTT
NA TRBJ1-1 TRBV24-1 NA CATSDPRTASEAFF TGTGCCACCAGTGATCCGAGAACAGCCTCTGAAGCTTTCTTT
NA TRBJ1-4 TRBV4-3 NA CASSQDPGDREKLFF TGCGCCAGCAGCCAAGATCCAGGGGATCGCGAAAAACTGTTTTTT
TRBD2 TRBJ2-5 TRBV11-1 NA CASSRGTSGRQETQYF TGTGCCAGCAGCCGTGGGACTAGCGGGAGGCAAGAGACCCAGTACTTC
NA TRBJ2-7 TRBV12-3/TRBV12-4 few CASSFGEYEQYF TGTGCCAGCAGTTTCGGCGAATACGAGCAGTACTTC
NA TRBJ2-5 TRBV12-3/TRBV12-4 NA CASSLGGGRAETQYF TGTGCCAGCAGTTTAGGAGGGGGTCGGGCAGAGACCCAGTACTTC
NA TRBJ1-1 TRBV7-2 once CASSLHEGNTEAFF TGTGCCAGCAGCTTACACGAGGGGAACACTGAAGCTTTCTTT
TRBD2 TRBJ2-1 TRBV29-1 NA CSVEGGRPLAGRNNEQFF TGCAGCGTTGAAGGCGGGCGTCCTCTAGCGGGGCGTAACAATGAGCAGTTCTTC
NA TRBJ2-5 TRBV2 NA CASSGRTGGETQYF TGTGCCAGCAGTGGTCGGACCGGGGGCGAGACCCAGTACTTC
TRBD2 TRBJ2-1 TRBV13 few CASSLTPAGVLNEQFF TGTGCCAGCAGCTTAACGCCAGCGGGAGTGCTCAATGAGCAGTTCTTC
TRBD2 TRBJ2-1 TRBV6-5 few CASTSGRAVDEQFF TGTGCCAGTACTAGCGGGAGGGCGGTAGATGAGCAGTTCTTC
NA TRBJ2-3 TRBV6-8 NA CASSYSTGLTGGPSTDTQYF TGTGCCAGCAGTTACTCGACCGGATTAACCGGGGGCCCTAGCACAGATACGCAGTATTTT
NA TRBJ2-3 TRBV7-2 NA CASSILADTQYF TGTGCCAGCAGCATCCTTGCAGATACGCAGTATTTT
TRBD2 TRBJ2-4 TRBV20-1 NA CSAISGSSAKNIQYF TGCAGTGCTATTAGCGGGAGCTCGGCCAAAAACATTCAGTACTTC
NA TRBJ1-2 TRBV9 few CASSVEKGVPYNYGYTF TGTGCCAGCAGCGTAGAGAAGGGGGTCCCTTATAACTATGGCTACACCTTC
NA TRBJ1-2 TRBV18 few CASSPPYPGGGYTF TGTGCCAGCTCACCACCCTATCCAGGCGGCGGCTACACCTTC
TRBD2 TRBJ2-3 TRBV7-3 NA CASSLKRESTDTQYF TGTGCCAGCAGCTTAAAGCGGGAGAGCACAGATACGCAGTATTTT
TRBD2 TRBJ2-7 TRBV7-6 NA CASSLEAGVPYEQYF TGTGCCAGCAGCTTAGAGGCGGGAGTCCCCTACGAGCAGTACTTC
NA TRBJ2-7 TRBV20-1 NA CSASLSNYEQYF TGCAGTGCTAGCCTTAGCAACTACGAGCAGTACTTC
NA TRBJ2-7 TRBV4-3 few CASSQALHAGTYEQYF TGCGCCAGCAGCCAAGCTCTCCACGCGGGTACCTACGAGCAGTACTTC
NA TRBJ1-1 TRBV20-1 few CSAFAGGNTEAFF TGCAGTGCCTTTGCGGGGGGGAACACTGAAGCTTTCTTT
TRBD1 TRBJ1-1 TRBV6-5 NA CASSYHTGTGEWANTEAFF TGTGCCAGCAGTTACCACACCGGGACAGGGGAGTGGGCGAACACTGAAGCTTTCTTT
NA TRBJ1-1 TRBV7-9 NA CASSLQGARNTEAFF TGTGCCAGCAGCTTACAAGGGGCTCGGAACACTGAAGCTTTCTTT
NA TRBJ2-5 TRBV28 few CASSTTGPGGGGQETQYF TGTGCCAGCAGTACCACAGGGCCAGGCGGTGGTGGCCAAGAGACCCAGTACTTC
NA TRBJ2-1 TRBV2 once CASSEREPSYNEQFF TGTGCCAGCAGTGAACGGGAGCCCTCCTACAATGAGCAGTTCTTC
NA TRBJ2-5 TRBV4-1 NA CASSQVPAASGTQYF TGCGCCAGCAGCCAAGTCCCCGCAGCCTCGGGGACCCAGTACTTC
NA TRBJ2-7 TRBV5-1 NA CASSLEDFSYEQYF TGCGCCAGCAGCTTGGAAGATTTTTCCTACGAGCAGTACTTC